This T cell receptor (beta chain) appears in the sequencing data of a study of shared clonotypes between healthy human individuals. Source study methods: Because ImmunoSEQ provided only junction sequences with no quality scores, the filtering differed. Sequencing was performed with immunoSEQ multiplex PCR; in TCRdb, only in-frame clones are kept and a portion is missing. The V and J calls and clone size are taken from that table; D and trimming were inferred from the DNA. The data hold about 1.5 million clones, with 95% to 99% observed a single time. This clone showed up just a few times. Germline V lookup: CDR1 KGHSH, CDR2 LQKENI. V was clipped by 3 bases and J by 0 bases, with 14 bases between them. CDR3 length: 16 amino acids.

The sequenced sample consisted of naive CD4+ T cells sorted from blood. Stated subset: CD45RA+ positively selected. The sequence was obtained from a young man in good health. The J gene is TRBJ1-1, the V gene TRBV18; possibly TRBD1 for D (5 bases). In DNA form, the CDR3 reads TGTGCCAGCTCACCCCGAGCGGGGGTGTTGAACACTGAAGCTTTCTTT. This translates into CASSPRAGVLNTEAFF.